This T cell receptor beta chain was identified during a study of blood T cell repertoires in COVID-19 (dated by TCRdb to between 2020 and 2021). Background on the whole study: Collaborator samples came from the United States, Italy and Spain and covered acute and convalescent phases of COVID-19. The prospective study material was composed of cDNA or gDNA derived from T cells, B-cell-depleted T cells, or PBMCs. The dataset comprised deeply sampled blood TCRbeta repertoires from subjects exposed to, actively infected with, or recovered from COVID-19. The sample metadata nearly always contained a de-identified subject ID, COVID-19 status, age in years and sex. Where HLA class I and class II types were available, the types were taken from metadata supplied by the sample provider, not from assay-based typing. Samples were obtained from the ongoing ImmuneRACE study (first 160 participants) and from 950 to 1,500 subjects provided by 6 global collaborators. The repertoires were made available in a free public database intended to serve as a resource for research on the immune response to SARS-CoV-2.

This clone was recorded only once. Its antigen target is currently unknown. No qualities accompany the bases; no much larger clone lies one base away. The collaborating institutions used their own protocols to collect whole blood in K2EDTA tubes. For TCRbeta analysis, collaborators shipped samples as frozen whole blood, isolated PBMCs, or DNA extracted from either of those sample types. On the study overall, not on this receptor specifically: The quantity of clinical and demographic metadata differed by source and by participant and was supplied without curation.

The immunoSEQ Assay, a bias-controlled multiplex PCR, was used to amplify TCRbeta CDR3 regions from genomic DNA. The source study handled its data this way. Nucleated cell counts per sample were estimated from amplification of reference gene primers within the assay. Sequence reads were collapsed and filtered to measure the absolute abundance of every unique TCRbeta CDR3 rearrangement. For each sample, productive Simpson clonality was calculated as the square root of Simpson's diversity index across productive rearrangements. TCRdb took over this immuneACCESS table, retaining in-frame rearrangements with V and J assigned. Such tables are incomplete; in checked studies, under half of the missing clones stem from an unresolved V gene, and the remainder is unexplained. Clone size and V and J calls were adopted from that table, with D and trimming inferred from the DNA. The sample contains 200,000 to 300,000 clones, around 89% of them found a single time. Of the sample, approximately 3.3% is held by the ten largest clones.

The CDR3 numbers 14 residues from cysteine through phenylalanine. Only the CDR3 DNA stays, 42 bases, in frame from base 1. Looking up the germline V gene (reference sequence) yields CDR1 DFQATT and CDR2 SNEGSKA. V loses 3 bases at its end and J loses 4 bases; junction bases beyond the gene matches: 6. The receptor was isolated from a woman in her forties with acute or convalescent COVID-19. The chain is encoded by TRBV20-1 joined to TRBJ1-5, with 7 bases aligning to TRBD1. Sequencing was done on a sample of peripheral blood. The nucleotide sequence is TGCAGTGCTAGTTCGGGACAGCATAATCAGCCCCAGCATTTT. Its amino acids are CSASSGQHNQPQHF.